This T cell receptor (beta chain) emerged from a study of post-analysis software for immune sequencing data. Notes on the study in general: Normalized Chao1 diversity was significantly lower in multiple sclerosis patients than in controls. Those samples that were prepared in the same batch co-clustered strongly by F measure. Four or five TRBV segments, including TRBV5-6, TRBV5-1 and TRBV20-1, were more frequent in patients than controls.

The ends were cut back, 3 bases at V and 7 bases at J, with 10 bases in the middle. The CDR3 has 11 residues. CDR1 and CDR2 from the germline V gene are DFQATT and SNEGSKA (reference sequence). Of note for this clonotype: Its specificity is unknown. This may stem from a read error, because a much larger clone lies one nucleotide away.

TCR beta cDNA libraries included unique molecular identifiers. Starting from about 0.98 to 11 million T cells, the study yielded about half a million cDNA molecules. Each CDR3 protein gets one entry after TCRdb re-called the PCR reads with MiXCR. The sample lists under 650,000 distinct CDR3 sequences; roughly 47% were seen once. The chain combines TRBV20-1 with TRBJ2-7, with D unclear. Sequencing was carried out using blood. The receptor comes from a girl aged 10-17 years with multiple sclerosis. CDR3 amino acids: CSASLRGEQYF. The CDR3 bases are TGCAGTGCTAGCCTTCGAGGAGAGCAGTACTTC.